Listed here are 15 T cell receptor beta chains from one sample, sequenced in a study of blood T cell repertoires in COVID-19. Repertoires were generated with immunoSEQ multiplex PCR, while TCRdb's copy carries only in-frame clones and drops some. The data show 180,000 or so clones, about 85% seen once. The sample comprised peripheral blood. These receptors were collected from a woman older than 75 with acute or convalescent COVID-19.

This chain links TRBV6-5 with TRBJ2-1; the match to TRBD2 covers 13 bases. This CDR3 is 15 amino acids long. Germline loops: CDR1 MNHEY, CDR2 SVGAGI. J was trimmed by 7 bases and V by 7 bases; bases with no gene match: 7. In nucleotides, the CDR3 is TGTGCCAGCACCCAAGGACTAGCGGGAGTTAATGAGCAGTTCTTC. Translation: CASTQGLAGVNEQFF.

The chain uses TRBV5-1 and TRBJ1-1; D perhaps matches TRBD1 (6 bases). The germline V gene encodes CDR1 SGHRS and CDR2 YFSETQ. V was clipped by 4 bases and J by 6 bases, with 16 bases between them. The CDR3 is 14 amino acids. CDR3: CASSGTGTRAEAFF. The CDR3 DNA is TGCGCCAGCAGCGGTACAGGGACGAGAGCTGAAGCTTTCTTT.

The V and J genes are TRBV6-1 and TRBJ2-7, with 8 bases lining up with TRBD2. The V and J ends lost 1 base and 3 bases, in that order; junction bases with no gene match: 5. Looked up from germline, CDR1 is MNHNS and CDR2 is SASEGT. This CDR3 is built from 15 residues. The CDR3 loop is CASSEGWGLGYEQYF. Written as DNA, the CDR3 is TGTGCCAGCAGTGAAGGGTGGGGACTAGGCTACGAGCAGTACTTC.

This chain uses TRBV5-1 with TRBJ2-3, with TRBD1 identical over 7 bases. The CDR3 consists of 15 residues. CDR1 SGHRS and CDR2 YFSETQ come from the germline V gene. Unmatched junction bases numbered 9, after V lost 4 bases and J lost 4 bases. The CDR3 coding sequence is TGCGCCAGCAGCCCGGTGACAGGGCTCGCAGATACGCAGTATTTT. Encoded protein: CASSPVTGLADTQYF.

V gene TRBV9 combines with J gene TRBJ2-3; weak D call: TRBD2 (6 bases). With 2 bases removed from V and 3 bases from J, the gap between germline ends came to 10 bases. Germline-derived CDR1 and CDR2 are SGDLS and YYNGEE. This CDR3 comprises 14 residues. The CDR3, as DNA: TGTGCCAGCAGCGTGAGCGGGCTAACAGATACGCAGTATTTT. Encoded protein: CASSVSGLTDTQYF.

This clone occurred once. The chain has TRBV6-6 and TRBJ1-2; D is ambiguous. V dropped 7 bases and J dropped 0 bases, with 6 bases sitting between them. The V gene's germline CDR1 is MNHNY and CDR2 SVGAGI (reference sequence). The CDR3 runs to 12 residues. This chain's CDR3 is CASTGSNYGYTF. CDR3 bases: TGTGCCAGCACAGGATCTAACTATGGCTACACCTTC.

The V gene is TRBV7-3, the J gene TRBJ1-6, with 8 bases identical to TRBD1. Trimming removed 4 bases from V and 6 bases from J; junction bases left unmatched: 2. CDR3 length: 14 amino acids. CDR1 and CDR2 (germline): SGHTA, FQGTGA. The DNA for the CDR3 is TGTGCCAGCAGCTCGACAGGGGTTAATTCACCCCTCCACTTT. It specifies CASSSTGVNSPLHF.

This clone showed up just once. The chain couples TRBV19 to TRBJ1-5; 9 nucleotides agree with TRBD1. CDR3 length equals 16 residues. V lost 5 bases and J lost 3; bases outside the gene matches: 8. The germline gives CDR1 LNHDA, CDR2 SQIVND (reference sequence). Written as DNA, the CDR3 is TGTGCCAGTAGTCTCCGGACAGGGGCGAACAATCAGCCCCAGCATTTT. It is translated as CASSLRTGANNQPQHF.

The genes are TRBV3-1 (or the pseudogene TRBV3-2) and TRBJ2-1, with 7 bases that match TRBD2. The CDR3 consists of 16 residues. Germline-derived CDR1 and CDR2 are LGHDT and YNNKEL (reference sequence). Germline trimming cut 4 bases from V and 8 bases from J; bases unmatched to any gene: 14. The CDR3 is CASSPAGTKSIDEQFF. CDR3 DNA sequence: TGTGCCAGCAGCCCGGCCGGGACTAAATCGATCGATGAGCAGTTCTTC.

The V call is TRBV2, the J call TRBJ2-5; 9 bases map to TRBD1. The V segment lost 4 bases and the J segment 5 bases; nucleotides outside the gene matches: 5. In germline, CDR1 is SNHLY, CDR2 FYNNEI. CDR3 size: 14 residues. CDR3 sequence reads: CASSGDRARETQYF. The CDR3, as DNA: TGTGCCAGCAGTGGGGACAGGGCGAGGGAGACCCAGTACTTC.

The chain uses TRBV7-2 and TRBJ1-3, with D possibly TRBD1 on 5 matching bases. Germline-derived CDR1 and CDR2 are SGHTA and FQGNSA. Trimming left V 7 bases short and J 4 bases short, with 20 bases between. This CDR3 spans 16 amino acids. The DNA of the CDR3 is TGTGCCAGCAATTACCGGGGGGGAGTTGGCGGAAACACCATATATTTT. Its protein is CASNYRGGVGGNTIYF.

This clone was picked up many times. This chain joins TRBV10-3 and TRBJ2-1; possible D gene TRBD2, 5 bases. The length of the CDR3 is 14 residues. The germline V gene has CDR1 ENHRY and CDR2 SYGVKD. Trimming removed 7 bases from V and 3 bases from J, with 13 bases in between. Written as DNA, the CDR3 is TGTGCCATCATGGGCGGACTGGACTACAATGAGCAGTTCTTC. Protein sequence: CAIMGGLDYNEQFF.

The chain uses TRBV5-6 and TRBJ1-1; 10 bases match TRBD1. Germline CDR1 reads SGHDT; CDR2 reads YYEEEE. CDR3 size: 14 residues. V was clipped by 4 bases and J by 6 bases; unmatched bases: 6. The CDR3 DNA reads TGTGCCAGCAGCATGACAGGGGGCAAGTCTGAAGCTTTCTTT. Its protein is CASSMTGGKSEAFF.

V and J are TRBV6-5 and TRBJ2-7; 7 bases line up with TRBD1. Losses at the gene ends were 2 bases for V and 2 bases for J; bases not matched to a gene: 3. CDR3 length equals 14 residues. CDR1 is MNHEY and CDR2 is SVGAGI in the germline V gene. The CDR3 DNA sequence: TGTGCCAGCAGTTACGGACAGGAAACCTACGAGCAGTACTTC. Its protein product is CASSYGQETYEQYF.

The V call is TRBV6-2 or TRBV6-3, the J call TRBJ2-7, with 10 bases lining up with TRBD2. Per germline, CDR1 MNHEY and CDR2 SVGEGT. The J segment lost 4 bases and the V segment lost 5 bases, leaving 8 bases of the junction unmatched. The CDR3 runs 15 residues. The CDR3 nucleotides read TGTGCCAGCAGTCAAAGCCCGGGACTAGCGTACGAGCAGTACTTC. Translated: CASSQSPGLAYEQYF.